The clone carrying this T cell receptor beta chain was observed a handful of times. This record comes from a study of identical twins. One entry per CDR3 protein results from TCRdb running MiXCR on the 5' RACE reads. The table shows hundreds of thousands of distinct CDR3 sequences, with about 20% occurring only once. Every donor was a healthy Caucasian. Germline lookup yields CDR1 LNHNV and CDR2 YYDKDF (reference sequence). This CDR3 comprises 16 residues. V shed 5 bases and J shed 0 bases, with 11 bases lying between them. The sample was also reused in another study, on T cells expressing NK-cell markers.

The rearrangement links TRBV15 to TRBJ2-6; unclear D gene. Sample: PBMCs. The sequence came from a young woman in good health. The CDR3 sequence is CATSRRTASGANVLTF. As DNA, the CDR3 is TGTGCCACCAGCCGCAGAACCGCCTCTGGGGCCAACGTCCTGACTTTC.